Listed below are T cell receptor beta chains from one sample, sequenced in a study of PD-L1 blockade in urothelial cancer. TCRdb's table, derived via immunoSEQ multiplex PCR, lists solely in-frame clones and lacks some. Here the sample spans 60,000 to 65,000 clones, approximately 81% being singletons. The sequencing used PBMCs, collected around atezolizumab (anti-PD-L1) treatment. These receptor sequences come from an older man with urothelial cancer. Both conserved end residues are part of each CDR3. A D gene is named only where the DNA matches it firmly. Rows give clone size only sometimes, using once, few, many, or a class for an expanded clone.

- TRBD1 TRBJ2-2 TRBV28 CASSRSWGQRLNTGELFF TGTGCCAGCAGCCGATCGTGGGGACAGAGACTGAACACCGGGGAGCTGTTTTTT
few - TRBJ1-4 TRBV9 CASSVGGGNEKLFF TGTGCCAGCAGCGTGGGGGGGGGCAATGAAAAACTGTTTTTT
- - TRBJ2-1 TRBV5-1 CASSLVLASYNEQFF TGCGCCAGCAGCTTGGTCCTGGCCTCCTACAATGAGCAGTTCTTC
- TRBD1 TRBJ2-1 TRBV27 CASSPWDSYNEQFF TGTGCCAGCAGTCCATGGGACAGTTACAATGAGCAGTTCTTC
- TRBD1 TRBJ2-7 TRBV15 CATSKGGDRPHEQYF TGTGCCACCAGCAAGGGTGGGGACAGGCCCCACGAGCAGTACTTC
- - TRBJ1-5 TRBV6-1 CASSEAPNSNQPQHF TGTGCCAGCAGTGAGGCACCGAATAGCAATCAGCCCCAGCATTTT
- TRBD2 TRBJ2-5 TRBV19 CASSTGVAGVQETQYF TGTGCCAGTAGTACCGGGGTAGCGGGAGTCCAAGAGACCCAGTACTTC
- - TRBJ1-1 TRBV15 CATSQALNTEAFF TGTGCCACCAGCCAAGCACTGAACACTGAAGCTTTCTTT
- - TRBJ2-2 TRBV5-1 CASSWRRANTGELFF TGCGCCAGCAGCTGGAGGCGGGCGAACACCGGGGAGCTGTTTTTT
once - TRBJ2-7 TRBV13 CTSSLVSSYEQYF TGTACCAGCAGCTTAGTTAGTTCCTACGAGCAGTACTTC
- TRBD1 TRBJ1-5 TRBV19 CASSIRGQGSSGSNQPQHF TGTGCCAGTAGTATACGTGGACAGGGTAGTTCGGGAAGCAATCAGCCCCAGCATTTT
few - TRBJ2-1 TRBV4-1 CASSQGQAYNEQFF TGCGCCAGCAGCCAAGGGCAGGCCTACAATGAGCAGTTCTTC
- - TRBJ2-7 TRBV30 CAWTKNRPDYEQYF TGTGCCTGGACGAAAAACAGGCCCGACTACGAGCAGTACTTC
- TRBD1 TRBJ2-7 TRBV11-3 CASSFAHGQDYEQYF TGTGCCAGCAGCTTCGCTCATGGACAGGACTACGAGCAGTACTTC
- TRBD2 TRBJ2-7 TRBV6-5 CASSYLLAGGEQYF TGTGCCAGCAGTTACTTACTAGCGGGAGGCGAGCAGTACTTC
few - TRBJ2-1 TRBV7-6 CASSLPDRSYNEQFF TGTGCCAGCAGCTTGCCAGACAGGAGCTACAATGAGCAGTTCTTC
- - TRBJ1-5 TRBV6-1 CASSEYVRGYNQPQHF TGTGCCAGCAGTGAATATGTCAGGGGCTACAATCAGCCCCAGCATTTT
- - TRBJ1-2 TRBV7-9 CASSFDSNYGYTF TGTGCCAGCAGCTTTGACTCTAACTATGGCTACACCTTC
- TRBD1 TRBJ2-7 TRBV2 CASSSFGQVTYEQYF TGTGCCAGCAGCTCCTTTGGACAGGTTACCTACGAGCAGTACTTC
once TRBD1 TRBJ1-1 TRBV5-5 CASSSQGRLNTEAFF TGTGCCAGCAGCTCACAGGGGCGGCTGAACACTGAAGCTTTCTTT
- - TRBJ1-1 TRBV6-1 CASSATGSTEAFF TGTGCCAGCAGTGCCACAGGGAGCACTGAAGCTTTCTTT
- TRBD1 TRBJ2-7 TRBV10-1 CASSETGTGGEQYF TGCGCCAGCAGTGAGACCGGGACAGGGGGAGAGCAGTACTTC
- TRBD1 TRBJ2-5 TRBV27 CASSQRQGATTYQETQYF TGTGCCAGCAGCCAACGACAGGGGGCCACTACGTACCAAGAGACCCAGTACTTC
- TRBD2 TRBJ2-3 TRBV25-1 CASSLGLAGSTDTQYF TGTGCCAGCAGCTTGGGACTAGCGGGGAGCACAGATACGCAGTATTTT
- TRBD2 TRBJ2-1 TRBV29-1 CSVGKGGLGDNEQFF TGCAGCGTCGGGAAAGGGGGACTAGGGGACAATGAGCAGTTCTTC
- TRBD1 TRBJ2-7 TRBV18 CASSPPDRGPSYEQYF TGTGCCAGCTCACCCCCGGACAGGGGCCCGTCCTACGAGCAGTACTTC
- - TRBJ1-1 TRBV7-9 CASSTEQGEAFF TGTGCCAGCAGCACCGAGCAGGGGGAAGCTTTCTTT
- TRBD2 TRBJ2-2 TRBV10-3 CASGRLAGNTGELFF TGTGCTTCCGGAAGACTAGCGGGAAACACCGGGGAGCTGTTTTTT
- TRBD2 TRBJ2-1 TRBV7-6 CASSLRLAGEGDEQFF TGTGCCAGCAGCCTACGACTAGCGGGAGAAGGAGATGAGCAGTTCTTC
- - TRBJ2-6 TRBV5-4 CASSIKTEPSGANVLTF TGTGCCAGCAGCATCAAGACAGAACCCTCTGGGGCCAACGTCCTGACTTTC
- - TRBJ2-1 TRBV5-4 CASSLLGRNNEQFF TGTGCCAGCAGCTTGCTCGGGAGAAACAATGAGCAGTTCTTC
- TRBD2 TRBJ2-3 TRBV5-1 CASSLQGGRPDTQYF TGCGCCAGCAGCTTGCAGGGCGGGAGGCCGGATACGCAGTATTTT
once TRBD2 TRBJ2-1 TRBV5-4 CASSTTLAGSSYNEQFF TGTGCCAGCAGCACAACTTTAGCGGGGAGCTCCTACAATGAGCAGTTCTTC
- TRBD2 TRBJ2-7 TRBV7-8 CASSFNSGSTYEQYF TGTGCCAGCAGCTTTAATAGCGGGAGCACCTACGAGCAGTACTTC
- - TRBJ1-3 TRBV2 CSSQRFSGNTIYF TGTTCCAGCCAACGGTTCTCTGGAAACACCATATATTTT
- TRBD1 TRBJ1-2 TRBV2 CASRAGGDRDYGYTF TGTGCCAGCAGAGCAGGGGGTGACAGGGACTATGGCTACACCTTC
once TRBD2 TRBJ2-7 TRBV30 CAWSVLGREDWYEQYF TGTGCCTGGAGTGTTCTGGGGCGGGAGGATTGGTACGAGCAGTACTTC
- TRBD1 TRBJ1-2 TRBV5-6 CASRRTGDGYTF TGTGCCAGCAGGCGGACAGGAGATGGCTACACCTTC
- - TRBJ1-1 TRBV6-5 CASSYSGVTEAFF TGTGCCAGCAGTTACTCCGGGGTCACTGAAGCTTTCTTT
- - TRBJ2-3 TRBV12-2 CASRLVGYRDRTDTQYF TGTGCAAGTCGCTTAGTAGGTTACAGGGATAGGACAGATACGCAGTATTTT
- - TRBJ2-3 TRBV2 CASSEEQVGTDTQYF TGTGCCAGCAGTGAGGAGCAAGTGGGCACAGATACGCAGTATTTT